The 23 T cell receptor beta chains below all came from one sample that was sequenced in a study of preoperative IRX-2 immunotherapy in early breast cancer. As for treatment: preoperative locoregional IRX-2 cytokine immunotherapy. Sequenced by immunoSEQ multiplex PCR; TCRdb stores in-frame clones only, minus some. The sample includes about 62,000 clones, around 94% of them seen just once. Sampling was performed from a patient treated with IRX-2 immunotherapy. The source of these receptors is a human donor with breast cancer.

The CDR3: CASSLSAGISGYTF. DNA of the CDR3: TGTGCCAGCAGTTTATCGGCAGGGATCAGTGGCTACACCTTC. This chain uses TRBV28 with TRBJ1-2; D is perhaps TRBD1 (5 bases). The germline V gene encodes CDR1 MDHEN and CDR2 SYDVKM. The CDR3 is 14 residues long. V lost 1 base and J 7 bases, leaving 13 bases between the germline ends.

The CDR3 DNA reads as TGCGCCAGCAGCCAAGAAGGGACCTGGAATACTGAAGCTTTCTTT. Protein sequence: CASSQEGTWNTEAFF. The chain is built from TRBV4-1 and TRBJ1-1, with D tentatively TRBD1 (5 bases). This CDR3 is built from 15 residues. CDR1 is MGHRA and CDR2 is YSYEKL in the germline V gene. Between the trimmed V and J ends, which lost 0 bases and 5 bases, there was a span of 13 bases.

V gene TRBV7-9 combines with J gene TRBJ1-3, with TRBD1 matching over 9 bases. V lost 6 bases and J lost 2; bases outside the gene matches: 2. The CDR3 is 14 amino acids. Germline V gene data show CDR1 as SEHNR and CDR2 as FQNEAQ (reference sequence). The CDR3 DNA follows: TGTGCCAGCAGGGGGACAGGGCCTGGAAACACCATATATTTT. This encodes CASRGTGPGNTIYF. The whole variable domain, remainder taken from reference TRBV7-9 and TRBJ1-3, is DTGVSQNPRHKITKRGQNVTFRCDPISEHNRLYWYRQTLGQGPEFLTYFQNEAQLEKSRLLSDRFSAERPKGSFSTLEIQRTEQGDSAMYLCASRGTGPGNTIYFGEGSWLTVV.

V is TRBV9 and J is TRBJ2-1; a weak D match, TRBD2 (6 bases). V was pared by 4 bases and J by 1 base, with 12 bases between. Germline V gives CDR1 SGDLS, CDR2 YYNGEE. The CDR3 extends over 15 amino acids. The CDR3, as DNA: TGTGCCAGCAGCCCAGGAGGGGCATCCTACAATGAGCAGTTCTTC. Amino acids: CASSPGGASYNEQFF. Supplemented by reference TRBV9 and TRBJ2-1, the full variable domain reads DSGVTQTPKHLITATGQRVTLRCSPRSGDLSVYWYQQSLDQGLQFLIQYYNGEERAKGNILERFSAQQFPDLHSELNLSSLELGDSALYFCASSPGGASYNEQFFGPGTRLTVL.

Concerning this clone itself: Germline and junction disagree at one end, which may indicate a read error. The rearrangement links TRBV30 to TRBJ1-1; perhaps TRBD1 as D (5 bases). The germline V gene encodes CDR1 GTSNPN and CDR2 SVGIG (reference sequence). CDR3 length: 15 amino acids. In DNA, the CDR3 is TGTGCCCCCGGGGAGGGGACTCCTCTGAACTCTGAAGCTTTCTTT. This translates into CAPGEGTPLNSEAFF.

The sample holds one count of this clone. The chain recombines TRBV4-1 with TRBJ2-2, with D possibly TRBD1 on 6 matching bases. There are 15 residues in the CDR3. V was trimmed by 5 bases and J by 4 bases, leaving 14 bases between them. Germline lookup yields CDR1 MGHRA and CDR2 YSYEKL. The CDR3 spells CASSVGGSRTGELFF. In DNA, the CDR3 is TGCGCCAGCAGCGTAGGGGGATCGCGCACCGGGGAGCTGTTTTTT.

The chain uses TRBV5-1 and TRBJ1-2, with TRBD1 identical over 8 bases. This CDR3 has 13 amino acids. Unmatched junction bases numbered 2, after V lost 2 bases and J lost 5 bases. The germline CDR1 and CDR2 sequences are SGHRS and YFSETQ. The CDR3 DNA sequence: TGCGCCAGCAGCTTCGGACAGGGATATGGCTACACCTTC. This gives the protein CASSFGQGYGYTF.

Remarks on this clone: Other nucleotide sequences in the sample specify the same CDR3. V and J are TRBV28 and TRBJ1-4, with unresolved D. The CDR3 totals 14 residues. Germline CDR1 MDHEN, CDR2 SYDVKM. The V end lost 3 bases, the J end lost 0 bases, and 5 bases lay between the germline ends. The chain's CDR3 is CASSFGATNEKLFF. The CDR3 coding sequence is TGTGCCAGCAGTTTCGGGGCAACTAATGAAAAACTGTTTTTT.

Worth noting for this clone: Other DNA sequences from this sample encode an identical CDR3 as well. V and J are TRBV5-6 and TRBJ2-7, with TRBD1 matching over 7 bases. V trimming: 0 bases; J trimming: 3 bases; junction bases outside the gene matches: 9. The CDR3 is 16 residues long. Germline lookup yields CDR1 SGHDT and CDR2 YYEEEE. CDR3 DNA: TGTGCCAGCAGCTTGGTTGGGACAGCTAGATTCTACGAGCAGTACTTC. Translation gives CASSLVGTARFYEQYF.

This clone was recorded once. The J gene is TRBJ1-6, the V gene TRBV7-9; 10 bases match TRBD1. V shed 5 bases and J 11 bases; nucleotides not matched to a gene: 12. The CDR3 covers 16 residues. Germline V gene lookup returns CDR1 SEHNR and CDR2 FQNEAQ (reference sequence). CDR3 coding DNA: TGTGCCAGCAGCAACCGACAGGGGGCCATCTTACCACCCCTCCACTTT. Protein sequence: CASSNRQGAILPPLHF.

This clone appeared once. V and J are TRBV10-3 and TRBJ2-1, with TRBD2 identical over 9 bases. V lost 10 bases to trimming and J lost 2 bases; unmatched junction nucleotides: 9. This CDR3 contains 15 residues. Germline CDR1 and CDR2: ENHRY and SYGVKD. The CDR3 is CATAAGGGAYNEQFF. In DNA, the CDR3 is TGTGCCACAGCCGCGGGCGGGGGGGCCTACAATGAGCAGTTCTTC.

This chain connects TRBV27 to TRBJ1-2; D is ambiguous. CDR1 MNHEY and CDR2 SMNVEV come from the germline V gene (reference sequence). This CDR3 spans 12 amino acids. Trimming shortened V by 8 bases and J by 7 bases, and 14 bases separated the two germline ends. In nucleotides, the CDR3 is TGTGCCAGCGGATTTATGGATTTTGGCTACACCTTC. Residues: CASGFMDFGYTF.

A word on this clone: Other DNA sequences within the sample encode an identical CDR3. The chain links TRBV5-1 to TRBJ2-3; D is ambiguous. The V and J ends lost 2 bases and 6 bases respectively, with 19 bases between them. The CDR3 runs 16 residues. Germline values: CDR1 SGHRS, CDR2 YFSETQ. CDR3 sequence reads: CASSLSGVFRRDTQYF. The CDR3 DNA reads as TGCGCCAGCAGCTTAAGTGGGGTCTTTCGGCGCGATACGCAGTATTTT. The variable domain in full, with the rest retrieved from reference TRBV5-1 and TRBJ2-3, is KAGVTQTPRYLIKTRGQQVTLSCSPISGHRSVSWYQQTPGQGLQFLFEYFSETQRNKGNFPGRFSGRQFSNSRSEMNVSTLELGDSALYLCASSLSGVFRRDTQYFGPGTRLTVL.

This clone appeared a single time. The chain uses TRBV19 and TRBJ1-1; TRBD1 is a possible D gene (5 bases). The CDR3 totals 15 residues. Germline assignment: CDR1 LNHDA and CDR2 SQIVND (reference sequence). The V and J ends lost 7 bases and 1 base respectively, with 16 bases between them. CDR3 nucleotide sequence: TGTGCCAGTACCCCCCGCGGGGCTGGGAACACTGAAGCTTTCTTT. It yields the protein CASTPRGAGNTEAFF.

The chain combines TRBV11-3 with TRBJ2-1; 9 positions agree with TRBD2. V trimming: 4 bases; J trimming: 0 bases; junction bases outside the gene matches: 7. The CDR3 spans 17 residues. Germline CDR1 reads SGHNT; CDR2 reads YENEEA. CDR3 in DNA: TGTGCCAGCAGCTGGCTAGCGGGGCAGAGCTCCTACAATGAGCAGTTCTTC. Translating gives CASSWLAGQSSYNEQFF.

The V call is TRBV19, the J call TRBJ2-5; D gene uncertain. Germline CDR1 LNHDA, CDR2 SQIVND (reference sequence). V shed 3 bases and J shed 1 base, with 6 bases lying between them. The CDR3 totals 13 residues. In DNA, the CDR3 is TGTGCCAGTAGTATGGGATTCCAAGAGACCCAGTACTTC. Amino acid sequence: CASSMGFQETQYF.

V gene TRBV28 combines with J gene TRBJ2-6; possible D gene TRBD2, 5 bases. Per germline, CDR1 MDHEN and CDR2 SYDVKM. The CDR3 has 13 residues. Trimming left V 6 bases short and J 12 bases short, with 15 bases between. The CDR3 spells CASSPPGTRVLTF. The CDR3 nucleotides are TGTGCCAGCAGCCCCCCGGGAACTCGCGTCCTGACTTTC.

By sample share, this clone is medium-sized. This chain connects TRBV4-1 to TRBJ2-7; 9 nucleotides align to TRBD1. V lost 1 base to trimming and J lost 4 bases; unmatched junction nucleotides: 5. The CDR3 covers 15 residues. The germline V gene has CDR1 MGHRA and CDR2 YSYEKL. As DNA, the CDR3 is TGCGCCAGCAGCCAAGGACAGGGGGAGGGTTACGAGCAGTACTTC. It specifies CASSQGQGEGYEQYF.

The V and J genes are TRBV4-2 and TRBJ1-1; TRBD1 aligns across 8 bases. V gave up 5 bases and J gave up 4 bases; unmatched junction bases: 9. This CDR3 has 15 amino acids. CDR1 and CDR2 (germline): LGHNA, YNFKEQ. In DNA, the CDR3 is TGTGCCAGCAGCTCGCTGGACAGGGTGGTCACTGAAGCTTTCTTT. Amino acid sequence: CASSSLDRVVTEAFF.

The CDR3 nucleotides read TGTGCCTGGGAGTCGAACACTGAAGCTTTCTTT. It yields the protein CAWESNTEAFF. The gene calls are TRBV30 and TRBJ1-1; no clear D. Germline CDR1 reads GTSNPN; CDR2 reads SVGIG (reference sequence). The CDR3 is 11 residues long. Trimming stripped 5 bases from V and 1 base from J, with 5 bases between.

This chain links TRBV7-7 with TRBJ2-1; tentatively, D is TRBD2 (7 bases). V lost 5 bases and J lost 7, with 15 bases in between. The CDR3 runs to 14 residues. Germline V gives CDR1 SSHAT, CDR2 FNYEAQ (reference sequence). CDR3 amino acids: CASSLGGGWNEQFF. CDR3 bases: TGTGCCAGCAGCCTAGGGGGGGGGTGGAATGAGCAGTTCTTC. Full variable domain (rest looked up from reference TRBV7-7 and TRBJ2-1): GAGVSQSPRYKVTKRGQDVTLRCDPISSHATLYWYQQALGQGPEFLTYFNYEAQPDKSGLPSDRFSAERPEGSISTLTIQRTEQRDSAMYRCASSLGGGWNEQFFGPGTRLTVL.

The chain's CDR3 is CASSLSVMNGYTF. The CDR3 region has the DNA TGTGCCAGCAGTTTATCCGTCATGAATGGCTACACCTTC. V and J are TRBV27 and TRBJ1-2; the D is unclear. Germline V gene data show CDR1 as MNHEY and CDR2 as SMNVEV (reference sequence). Trimming removed 0 bases from V and 6 bases from J, with 8 bases in between. The CDR3 extends over 13 amino acids.

The V and J genes are TRBV30 and TRBJ1-1; D gene uncertain. With 5 bases removed from V and 3 bases from J, the gap between germline ends came to 10 bases. This CDR3 spans 12 amino acids. Germline values: CDR1 GTSNPN, CDR2 SVGIG (reference sequence). CDR3 region: CAWSPGDTEAFF. The CDR3 region has the DNA TGTGCCTGGTCGCCCGGGGACACTGAAGCTTTCTTT.